This TCR beta chain emerged from a study of early stage breast cancer tumors. There are a few counts of this clone. Germline CDR1 is MDHEN and CDR2 is SYDVKM. CDR3 length: 12 residues. Trimming took 2 bases from V and 3 from J, leaving 4 bases between them. Clones were sequenced by immunoSEQ multiplex PCR, and TCRdb holds only the in-frame ones, with some missing. Found here are nearly 70,000 clones, around 80% of them singletons; the top ten hold approximately 4.5%. The source material was blood. This receptor was identified in a person in their 40s with breast cancer. The chain combines TRBV28 with TRBJ1-2; D is undetermined. DNA for the CDR3: TGTGCCAGCAGTTTAAGTGACTATGGCTACACCTTC. Protein: CASSLSDYGYTF.